The 2 T cell receptor beta chains below come from one sample, sequenced in a study of early T cells in non-severe SARS-CoV-2 infection. TCRdb re-called the 5' RACE reads with MiXCR, one entry per CDR3 protein. The table records 74,000 or so distinct CDR3 sequences, 10% to 15% of them present only once. Specimen: whole blood. The receptors come from an adult who was a healthcare worker with PCR-confirmed SARS-CoV-2 infection or an uninfected control (not recorded which).

The rearrangement uses TRBV7-9 and TRBJ1-1; TRBD1 might be the D (6 bases). V was cut by 1 base and J by 6 bases, with 12 bases left in between. The CDR3 is made up of 14 amino acids. Germline V CDR1 and CDR2: SEHNR, FQNEAQ (reference sequence). In nucleotides, the CDR3 is TGTGCCAGCAGCTTAGGTAGGCAGGGGCCTGAAGCTTTCTTT. Residues: CASSLGRQGPEAFF. The entire variable domain, with the rest obtained from reference TRBV7-9 and TRBJ1-1, is as follows: DTGVSQNPRHKITKRGQNVTFRCDPISEHNRLYWYRQTLGQGPEFLTYFQNEAQLEKSRLLSDRFSAERPKGSFSTLEIQRTEQGDSAMYLCASSLGRQGPEAFFGQGTRLTVV.

This sequence joins TRBV28 and TRBJ2-4; D remains unclear. V was trimmed by 1 base and J by 6 bases, leaving 4 bases between them. CDR1 is MDHEN, CDR2 SYDVKM, per germline. CDR3 size: 12 residues. The chain's CDR3 is CASSLSRNIQYF. Written as DNA, the CDR3 is TGTGCCAGCAGTTTATCCCGAAACATTCAGTACTTC.